This T cell receptor beta chain was found in a study of blood T cell repertoires in COVID-19. Study as a whole: COVID-19 samples, acute and convalescent, were from the United States, Italy and Spain. Sample material is recorded as cDNA or gDNA derived from T cells, B-cell-depleted T cells, or PBMCs.

The CDR3 covers 14 residues. CDR1 and CDR2 (germline): MNHEY, SVGAGI. Losses at the gene ends were 5 bases for V and 0 bases for J; bases not matched to a gene: 1. Authors' methods: Cell counts per sample came from amplifying reference gene primers. Only in-frame clones appear in the TCRdb table, and some are missing; sequencing was by immunoSEQ multiplex PCR. Clone size and V and J calls were adopted from that table, with D and trimming inferred from the DNA. The table lists about 230,000 clones, 84% of them singletons. The TCR sequence derives from a middle-aged man who had recovered from COVID-19. J is TRBJ2-7 and V is TRBV6-5; 10 positions match TRBD2. Sequenced material: peripheral blood. The CDR3 sequence: CASSPSGSSYEQYF. DNA of the CDR3: TGTGCCAGCAGTCCTAGCGGGAGCTCCTACGAGCAGTACTTC.